This TCR beta chain emerged from a study of cytomegalovirus exposure and HLA in healthy donors. The PCR was carried out with 60 Vbeta primers and 13 Jbeta primers. TCRdb's table, derived via immunoSEQ multiplex PCR, lists solely in-frame clones and lacks some. The data show about 140,000 clones, 75% seen once. CDR1 and CDR2 (germline): WNHNN, SYGVQD (reference sequence). V was pared by 3 bases and J by 5 bases, with 7 bases of the junction left unmatched. This CDR3 region has 15 residues. The chain employs TRBV10-1 and TRBJ1-1; TRBD1 agrees at 9 bases. This sequence originates from a man aged 35-49 years in good health and CMV-seronegative. Input material: PBMCs. In DNA form, the CDR3 reads TGCGCCAGCAGTGACTTAGGACAGGGGCGGACTGAAGCTTTCTTT. Translated, it gives CASSDLGQGRTEAFF.